The rows below give T cell receptor beta chains drawn from one sample of a study of cytomegalovirus exposure and HLA in healthy donors. Sequencing was performed with immunoSEQ multiplex PCR; in TCRdb, only in-frame clones are kept and a portion is missing. The table shows 150,000 to 200,000 clones, with around 75% occurring only once. Sequences were obtained from PBMCs. The source of these receptors is a woman in her thirties in good health and CMV-seronegative. The CDR3 runs from the conserved cysteine through the conserved F or W. D genes are given only for firm matches. Expanded clones get a size class; other rows say once, few or many, or leave the size out.

abundance	d_gene	j_gene	v_gene	CDR3nt	CDR3aa
-	-	TRBJ2-5	TRBV19	TGTGCCAGTAGTCGTGCAGGCCTCAGTACGGCGGAGACCCAGTACTTC	CASSRAGLSTAETQYF
-	TRBD1	TRBJ2-4	TRBV10-1	TGCGCCAGCAGTGAGAACAGGGGGAGGTATTCCATTCAGTACTTC	CASSENRGRYSIQYF
-	-	TRBJ1-1	TRBV14	TGTGCCAGCAGCCAAGTTGGACAACTTGAAGCTTTCTTT	CASSQVGQLEAFF
-	TRBD2	TRBJ2-1	TRBV7-2	TGTGCCAGCAGCTTTAGCGGGGGCTCCTACAATGAGCAGTTCTTC	CASSFSGGSYNEQFF
-	-	TRBJ2-6	TRBV28	TGTGCCAGCAGACCTCTATCCTCCTCTGGGGCCAACGTCCTGACTTTC	CASRPLSSSGANVLTF
few	TRBD1	TRBJ1-3	TRBV5-4	TGTGCCAGCAGCTTGGAGGGGGCCAACTCTGGAAACACCATATATTTT	CASSLEGANSGNTIYF
-	TRBD1	TRBJ2-3	TRBV5-6	TGTGCCAGCAGCCCTAGGACAGGGGGCTTCGCAGATACGCAGTATTTT	CASSPRTGGFADTQYF
-	TRBD2	TRBJ2-5	TRBV19	TGTGCCAGTAGTATCAAAGGACTAGCGGGAGCGGAGACCCAGTACTTC	CASSIKGLAGAETQYF
-	TRBD1	TRBJ1-2	TRBV5-1	TGCGCCAGCAGCTTAAGACAGGGGGATCGGGGCTACACCTTC	CASSLRQGDRGYTF
-	-	TRBJ2-3	TRBV5-6	TGTGCCAGCAGCTTTTTTGGCAGGGGCACAGATACGCAGTATTTT	CASSFFGRGTDTQYF
-	-	TRBJ2-7	TRBV5-1	TGCGCCAGCAGCCTGCAGGGTTGGGACTACGAGCAGTACTTC	CASSLQGWDYEQYF
-	TRBD1	TRBJ1-2	TRBV5-6	TGTGCCAGCAGCTTGCCTACTGCACAGGGGGCCTCCTATGGCTACACCTTC	CASSLPTAQGASYGYTF
-	TRBD2	TRBJ2-2	TRBV2	TGTGCCAGCCTCTCGACTAGCTTGAACACCGGGGAGCTGTTTTTT	CASLSTSLNTGELFF
-	-	TRBJ1-2	TRBV6-5	TGTGCCAGCAGTTACGACGTGGGCGGGGGGTATGGCTACACCTTC	CASSYDVGGGYGYTF
few	-	TRBJ2-7	TRBV6-6	TGTGCCAGCACCGAATCTGGCCCCTACGAGCAGTACTTC	CASTESGPYEQYF
-	TRBD1	TRBJ1-2	TRBV18	TGTGCCAGCTCACCCTTAAACAGGGGTGACAACTATGGCTACACCTTC	CASSPLNRGDNYGYTF